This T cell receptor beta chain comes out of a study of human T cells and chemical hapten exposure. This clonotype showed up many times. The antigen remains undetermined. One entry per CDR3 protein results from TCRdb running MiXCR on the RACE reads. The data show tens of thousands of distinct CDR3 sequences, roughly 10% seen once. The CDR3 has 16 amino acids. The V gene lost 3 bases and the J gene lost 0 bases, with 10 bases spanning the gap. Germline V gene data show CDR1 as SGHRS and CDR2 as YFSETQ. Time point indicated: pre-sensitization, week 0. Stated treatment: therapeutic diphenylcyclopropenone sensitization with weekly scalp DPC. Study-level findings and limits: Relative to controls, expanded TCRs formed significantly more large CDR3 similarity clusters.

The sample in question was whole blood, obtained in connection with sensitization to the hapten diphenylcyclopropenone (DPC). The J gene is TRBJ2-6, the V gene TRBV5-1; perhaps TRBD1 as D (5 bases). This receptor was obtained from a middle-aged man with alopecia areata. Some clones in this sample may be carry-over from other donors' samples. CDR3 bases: TGCGCCAGCAGCTCCGGACATGCCTCTGGGGCCAACGTCCTGACTTTC. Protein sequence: CASSSGHASGANVLTF.